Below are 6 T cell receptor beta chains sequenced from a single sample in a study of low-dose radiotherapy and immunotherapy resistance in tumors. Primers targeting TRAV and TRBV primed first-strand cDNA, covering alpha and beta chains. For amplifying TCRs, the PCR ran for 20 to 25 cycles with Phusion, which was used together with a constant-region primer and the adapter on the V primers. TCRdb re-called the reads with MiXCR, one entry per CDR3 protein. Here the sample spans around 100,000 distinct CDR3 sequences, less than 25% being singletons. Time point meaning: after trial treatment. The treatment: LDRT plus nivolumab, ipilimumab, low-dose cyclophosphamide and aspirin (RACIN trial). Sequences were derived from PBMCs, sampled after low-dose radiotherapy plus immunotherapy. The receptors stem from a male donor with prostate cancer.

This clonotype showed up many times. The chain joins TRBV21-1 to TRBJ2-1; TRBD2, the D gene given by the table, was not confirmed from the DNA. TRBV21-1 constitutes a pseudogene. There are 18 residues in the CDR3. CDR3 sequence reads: CASSKVRGPSSSYNEQFF. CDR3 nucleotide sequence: TGTGCCAGCAGCAAAGTCCGCGGGCCTTCGAGCTCCTACAATGAGCAGTTCTTC.

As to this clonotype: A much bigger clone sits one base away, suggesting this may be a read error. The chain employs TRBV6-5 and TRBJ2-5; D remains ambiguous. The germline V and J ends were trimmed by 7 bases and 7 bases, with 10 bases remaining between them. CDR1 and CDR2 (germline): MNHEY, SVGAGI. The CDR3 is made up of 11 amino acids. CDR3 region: CASTVARTQYF. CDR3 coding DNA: TGTGCCAGCACGGTCGCGAGGACCCAGTACTTC.

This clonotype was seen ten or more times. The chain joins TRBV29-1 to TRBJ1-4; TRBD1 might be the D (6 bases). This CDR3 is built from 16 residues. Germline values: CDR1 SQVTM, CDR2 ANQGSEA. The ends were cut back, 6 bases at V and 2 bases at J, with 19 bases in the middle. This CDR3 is CSVGGGMEPTNEKLFF. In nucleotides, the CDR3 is TGCAGCGTGGGGGGGGGCATGGAGCCCACTAATGAAAAACTGTTTTTT.

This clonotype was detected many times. CDR3 sequence: CASSTGKGWGYTF. The CDR3 nucleotides are TGTGCCAGCAGTACGGGGAAGGGATGGGGCTACACCTTC. This chain connects TRBV6-1 to TRBJ1-2; no reliable D call. The CDR3 consists of 13 residues. Germline CDR1 MNHNS, CDR2 SASEGT. V lost 5 bases, J lost 8 bases, and 15 bases lay in between.

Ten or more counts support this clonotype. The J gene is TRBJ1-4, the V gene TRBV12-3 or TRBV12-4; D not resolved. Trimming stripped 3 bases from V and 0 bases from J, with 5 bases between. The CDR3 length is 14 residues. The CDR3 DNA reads TGTGCCAGCAGTTTGGGTGCAACTAATGAAAAACTGTTTTTT. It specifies CASSLGATNEKLFF.

The CDR3 nucleotides are TGCGCCAGCAGCCCGGGGGGTACAGGGAGCTACACCTTC. This sequence encodes CASSPGGTGSYTF. The chain employs TRBV5-1 and TRBJ1-2, with D perhaps TRBD1 (6 bases). V lost 4 bases to trimming and J lost 9 bases, with 16 bases between them. Germline V gene lookup returns CDR1 SGHRS and CDR2 YFSETQ. The CDR3 length is 13 residues.